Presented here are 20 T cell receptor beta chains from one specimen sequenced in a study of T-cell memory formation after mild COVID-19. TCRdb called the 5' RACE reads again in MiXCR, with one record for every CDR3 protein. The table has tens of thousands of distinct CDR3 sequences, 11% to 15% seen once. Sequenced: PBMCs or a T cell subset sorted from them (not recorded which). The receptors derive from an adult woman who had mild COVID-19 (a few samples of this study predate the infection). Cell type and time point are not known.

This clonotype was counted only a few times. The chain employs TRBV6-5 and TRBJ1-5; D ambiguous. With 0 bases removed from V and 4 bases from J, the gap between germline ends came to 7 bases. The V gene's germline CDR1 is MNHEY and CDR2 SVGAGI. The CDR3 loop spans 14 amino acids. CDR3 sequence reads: CASSYSGPNQPQHF. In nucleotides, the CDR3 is TGTGCCAGCAGTTACTCGGGCCCTAATCAGCCCCAGCATTTT.

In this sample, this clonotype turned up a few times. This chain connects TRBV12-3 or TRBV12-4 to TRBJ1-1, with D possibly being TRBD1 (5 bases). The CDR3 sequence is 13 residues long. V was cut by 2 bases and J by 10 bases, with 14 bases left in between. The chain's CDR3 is CASSLTPTEVAFF. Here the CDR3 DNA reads TGTGCCAGCAGTTTAACCCCGACAGAGGTAGCTTTCTTT.

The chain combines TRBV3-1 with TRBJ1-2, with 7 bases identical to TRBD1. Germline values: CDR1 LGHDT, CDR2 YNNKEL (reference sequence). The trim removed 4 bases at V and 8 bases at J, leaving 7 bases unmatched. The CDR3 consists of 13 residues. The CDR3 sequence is CASSRPTGWGYTF. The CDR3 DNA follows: TGTGCCAGCAGCCGCCCGACAGGGTGGGGCTACACCTTC.

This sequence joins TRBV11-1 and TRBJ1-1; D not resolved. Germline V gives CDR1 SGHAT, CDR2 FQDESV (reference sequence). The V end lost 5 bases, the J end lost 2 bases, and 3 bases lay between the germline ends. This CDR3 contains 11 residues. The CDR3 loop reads CASSINTEAFF. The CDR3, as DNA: TGTGCCAGCAGCATAAACACTGAAGCTTTCTTT.

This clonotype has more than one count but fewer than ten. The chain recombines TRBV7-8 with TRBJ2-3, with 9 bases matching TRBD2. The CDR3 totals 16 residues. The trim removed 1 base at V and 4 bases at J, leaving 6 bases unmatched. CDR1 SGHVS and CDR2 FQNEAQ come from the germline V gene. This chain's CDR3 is CASSLVLQREADTQYF. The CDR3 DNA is TGTGCCAGCAGCTTAGTTTTGCAGCGGGAGGCAGATACGCAGTATTTT. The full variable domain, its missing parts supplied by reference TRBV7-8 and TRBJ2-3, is GAGVSQSPRYKVAKRGQDVALRCDPISGHVSLFWYQQALGQGPEFLTYFQNEAQLDKSGLPSDRFFAERPEGSVSTLKIQRTQQEDSAVYLCASSLVLQREADTQYFGPGTRLTVL.

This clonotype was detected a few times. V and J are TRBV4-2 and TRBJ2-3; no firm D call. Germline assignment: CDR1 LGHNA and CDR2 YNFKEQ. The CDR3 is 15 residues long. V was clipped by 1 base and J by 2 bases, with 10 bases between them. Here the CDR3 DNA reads TGTGCCAGCAGCCAAGGGGGAAGATACACAGATACGCAGTATTTT. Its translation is CASSQGGRYTDTQYF.

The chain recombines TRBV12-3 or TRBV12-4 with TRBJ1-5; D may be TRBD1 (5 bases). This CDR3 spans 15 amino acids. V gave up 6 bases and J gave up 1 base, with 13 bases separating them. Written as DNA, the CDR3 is TGTGCCAGCAGCCTAGGGGCGCTGAGCAATCAGCCCCAGCATTTT. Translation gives CASSLGALSNQPQHF.

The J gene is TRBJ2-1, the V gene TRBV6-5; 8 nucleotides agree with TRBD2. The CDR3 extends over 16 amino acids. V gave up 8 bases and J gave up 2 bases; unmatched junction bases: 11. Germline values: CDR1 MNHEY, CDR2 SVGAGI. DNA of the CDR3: TGTGCCAGCGGCACGGGGGCGGGGGGCGCCTACAATGAGCAGTTCTTC. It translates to CASGTGAGGAYNEQFF.

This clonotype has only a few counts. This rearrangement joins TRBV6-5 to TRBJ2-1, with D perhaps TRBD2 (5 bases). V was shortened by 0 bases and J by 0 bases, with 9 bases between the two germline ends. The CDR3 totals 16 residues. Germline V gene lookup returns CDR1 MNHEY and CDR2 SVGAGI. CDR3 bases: TGTGCCAGCAGTTACTCGAGGGAAAGCTCCTACAATGAGCAGTTCTTC. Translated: CASSYSRESSYNEQFF.

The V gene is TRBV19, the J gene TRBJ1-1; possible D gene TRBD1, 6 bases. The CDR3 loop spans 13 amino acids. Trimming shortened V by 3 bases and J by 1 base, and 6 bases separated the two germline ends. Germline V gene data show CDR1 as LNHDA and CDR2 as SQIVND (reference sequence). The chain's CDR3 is CASSMDRNTEAFF. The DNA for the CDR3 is TGTGCCAGTAGTATGGACAGGAACACTGAAGCTTTCTTT.

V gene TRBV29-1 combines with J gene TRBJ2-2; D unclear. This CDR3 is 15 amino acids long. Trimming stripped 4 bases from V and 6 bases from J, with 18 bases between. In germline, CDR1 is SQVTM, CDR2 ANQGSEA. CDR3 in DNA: TGCAGCGTTGTACCCCTCGGCTTGGGCCCCGGGGAGCTGTTTTTT. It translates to CSVVPLGLGPGELFF.

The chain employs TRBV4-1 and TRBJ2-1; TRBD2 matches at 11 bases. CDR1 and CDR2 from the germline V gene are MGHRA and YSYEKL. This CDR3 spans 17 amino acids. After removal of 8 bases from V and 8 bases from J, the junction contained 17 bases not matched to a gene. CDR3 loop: CASCYQPSGGPYDEQFF. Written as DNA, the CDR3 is TGCGCCAGCTGCTACCAGCCTAGCGGGGGGCCCTATGATGAGCAGTTCTTC.

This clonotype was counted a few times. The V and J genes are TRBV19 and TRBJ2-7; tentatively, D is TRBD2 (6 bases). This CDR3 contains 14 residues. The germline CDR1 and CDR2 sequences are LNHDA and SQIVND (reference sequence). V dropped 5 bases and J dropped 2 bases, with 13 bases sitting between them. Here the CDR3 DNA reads TGTGCCAGTAGTGCCGGGACTGCCGCCTACGAGCAGTACTTC. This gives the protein CASSAGTAAYEQYF.

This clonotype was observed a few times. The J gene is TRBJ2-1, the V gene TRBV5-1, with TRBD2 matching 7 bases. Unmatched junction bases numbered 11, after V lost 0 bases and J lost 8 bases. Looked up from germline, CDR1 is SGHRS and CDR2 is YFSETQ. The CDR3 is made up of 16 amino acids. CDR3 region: CASSLEREVRFDEQFF. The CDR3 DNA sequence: TGCGCCAGCAGCTTGGAACGGGAGGTGAGATTCGATGAGCAGTTCTTC.

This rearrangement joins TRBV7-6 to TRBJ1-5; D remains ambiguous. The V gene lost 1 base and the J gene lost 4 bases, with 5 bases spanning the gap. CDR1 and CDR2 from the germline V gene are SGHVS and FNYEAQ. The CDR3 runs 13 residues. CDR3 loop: CASSLGENQPQHF. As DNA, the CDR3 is TGTGCCAGCAGCTTAGGGGAGAATCAGCCCCAGCATTTT.

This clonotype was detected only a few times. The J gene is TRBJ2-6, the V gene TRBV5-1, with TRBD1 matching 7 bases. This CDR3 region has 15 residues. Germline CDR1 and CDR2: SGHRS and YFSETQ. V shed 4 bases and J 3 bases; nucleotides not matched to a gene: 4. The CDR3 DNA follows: TGCGCCAGCAGCCAAGACAGGGTTGGGGCCAACGTCCTGACTTTC. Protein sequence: CASSQDRVGANVLTF.

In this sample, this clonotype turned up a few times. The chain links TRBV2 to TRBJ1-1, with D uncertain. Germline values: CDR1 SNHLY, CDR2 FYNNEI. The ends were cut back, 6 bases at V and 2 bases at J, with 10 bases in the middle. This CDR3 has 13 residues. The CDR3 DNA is TGTGCCAGCAGATGGACGGCCAACACTGAAGCTTTCTTT. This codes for CASRWTANTEAFF.

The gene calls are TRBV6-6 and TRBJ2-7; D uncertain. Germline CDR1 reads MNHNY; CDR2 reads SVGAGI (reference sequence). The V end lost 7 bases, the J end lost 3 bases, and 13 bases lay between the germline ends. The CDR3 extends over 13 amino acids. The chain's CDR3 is CASMHPSDYEQYF. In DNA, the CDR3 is TGTGCCAGCATGCACCCGAGCGACTACGAGCAGTACTTC.

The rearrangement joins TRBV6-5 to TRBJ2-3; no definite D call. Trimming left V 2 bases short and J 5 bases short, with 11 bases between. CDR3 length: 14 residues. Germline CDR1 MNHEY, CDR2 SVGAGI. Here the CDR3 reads CASSYRDFRDTQYF. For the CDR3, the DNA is TGTGCCAGCAGTTACAGGGATTTCCGAGATACGCAGTATTTT.

The DNA of the CDR3 is TGCAGTGCTAGAGATCTAGCGGGAGCAGATACGCAGTATTTT. Its protein product is CSARDLAGADTQYF. The chain combines TRBV20-1 with TRBJ2-3, with 10 bases that match TRBD2. With 0 bases clipped from V and 4 bases from J, the junction kept 1 base outside the gene matches. Germline CDR1 and CDR2: DFQATT and SNEGSKA (reference sequence). The CDR3 spans 14 residues.